This T cell receptor (beta chain) was profiled in a study of blood T cell repertoires in COVID-19. Study in general: Acute-phase and convalescent COVID-19 samples originated in the United States, Italy and Spain.

Germline V gives CDR1 LGHDT, CDR2 YNNKEL (reference sequence). The CDR3 is 15 amino acids. V lost 4 bases to trimming and J lost 7 bases, with 17 bases between them. Using immunoSEQ multiplex PCR, the repertoire was profiled, and TCRdb retains in-frame clones only, with some absent. This table has approximately 99,000 clones, around 83% appearing once. Sequenced input: peripheral blood. The TCR comes from a woman aged 55-70 years in a cohort sampled during active or convalescent COVID-19. This rearrangement joins TRBV3-1 (or the pseudogene TRBV3-2) to TRBJ2-1; no firm D call. CDR3 coding DNA: TGTGCCAGCAGCCCGGAGAGTAGCTTCCAAAATGAGCAGTTCTTC. It encodes CASSPESSFQNEQFF.